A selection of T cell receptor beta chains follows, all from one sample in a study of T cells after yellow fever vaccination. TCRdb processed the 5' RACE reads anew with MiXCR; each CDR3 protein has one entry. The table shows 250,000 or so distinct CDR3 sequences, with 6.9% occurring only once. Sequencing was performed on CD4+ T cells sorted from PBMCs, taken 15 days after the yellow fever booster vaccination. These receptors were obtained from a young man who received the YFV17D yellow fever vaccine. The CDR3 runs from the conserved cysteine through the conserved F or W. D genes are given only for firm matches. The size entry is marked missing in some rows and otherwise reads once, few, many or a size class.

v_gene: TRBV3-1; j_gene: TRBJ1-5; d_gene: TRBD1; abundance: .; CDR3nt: TGTGCCAGCAGCCGGGGACAGGGGGGAACTCAGCCCCAGCATTTT; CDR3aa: CASSRGQGGTQPQHF
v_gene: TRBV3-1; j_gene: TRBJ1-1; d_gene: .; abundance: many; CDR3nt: TGTGCCAGCCGAAAAGGGAGCATGAACACTGAAGCTTTCTTT; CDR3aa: CASRKGSMNTEAFF
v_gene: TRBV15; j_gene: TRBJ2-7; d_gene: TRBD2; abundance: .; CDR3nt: TGTGCCACCAGCAGAGATGGGTCCGGGACTAGGCTCGTGCAGTACTTC; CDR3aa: CATSRDGSGTRLVQYF
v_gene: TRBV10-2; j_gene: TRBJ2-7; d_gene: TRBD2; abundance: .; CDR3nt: TGCGCCACTAACGGGGAGGGCTTCTCCTACGAGCAGTACTTC; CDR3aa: CATNGEGFSYEQYF
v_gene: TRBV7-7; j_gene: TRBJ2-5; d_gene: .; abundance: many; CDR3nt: TGTGCCAGCAGCTTATGGCCGGGAGAGACCCAGTACTTC; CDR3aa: CASSLWPGETQYF
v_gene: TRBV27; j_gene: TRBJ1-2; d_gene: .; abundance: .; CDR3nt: TGTGCCAGCAGCAATTGGAAGGGGGGCTATGGCTACACCTTC; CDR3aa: CASSNWKGGYGYTF
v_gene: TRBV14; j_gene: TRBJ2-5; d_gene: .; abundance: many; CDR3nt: TGTGCCAGCAGCCAAGAAAGGCTAGAGGTTTTTCAAGAGACCCAGTACTTC; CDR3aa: CASSQERLEVFQETQYF
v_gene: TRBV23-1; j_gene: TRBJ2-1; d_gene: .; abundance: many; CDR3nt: TGCGCCAGCAGTCAATCAAGGGAGGCCTACAATGAGCAGTTCTTC; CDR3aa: CASSQSREAYNEQFF
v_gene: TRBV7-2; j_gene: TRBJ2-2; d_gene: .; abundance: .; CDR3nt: TGTGCCAGCAGCTTAGCCGTAGTCTCAAACGGGGAGCTGTTTTTT; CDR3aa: CASSLAVVSNGELFF
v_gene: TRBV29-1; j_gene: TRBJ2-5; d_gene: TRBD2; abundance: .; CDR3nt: TGCAGCGTTTCCACCGGGACTAGCAAAGAGACCCAGTACTTC; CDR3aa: CSVSTGTSKETQYF
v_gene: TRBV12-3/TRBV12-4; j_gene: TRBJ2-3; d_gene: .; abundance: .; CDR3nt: TGTGCCAGCAGCCGCCAACCGTTACAGAACAGCGCAGATACGCAGTATTTT; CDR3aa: CASSRQPLQNSADTQYF
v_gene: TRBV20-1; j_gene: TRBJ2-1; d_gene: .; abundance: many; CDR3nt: TGCAGTGCAAGCTACCGGGGGAAAGGTTCCTACAATGAGCAGTTCTTC; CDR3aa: CSASYRGKGSYNEQFF
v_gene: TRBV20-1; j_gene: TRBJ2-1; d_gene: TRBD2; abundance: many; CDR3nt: TGCAGTGCAAGTCGGGCGGACGGGAGGGGGTACAATGAGCAGTTCTTC; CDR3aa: CSASRADGRGYNEQFF
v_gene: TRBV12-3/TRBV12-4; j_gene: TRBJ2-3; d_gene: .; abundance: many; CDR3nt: TGTGCCAGCAGTCGCCAGGGGGGGCCGGATAGCACAGATACGCAGTATTTT; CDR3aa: CASSRQGGPDSTDTQYF
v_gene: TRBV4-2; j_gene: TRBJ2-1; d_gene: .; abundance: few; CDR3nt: TGTGCCAGCAGCCAAGATTTCCGGCAGGCTGATGAGCAGTTCTTC; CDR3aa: CASSQDFRQADEQFF
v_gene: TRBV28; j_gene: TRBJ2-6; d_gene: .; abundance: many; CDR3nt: TGTGCCAGCAGTTTAAAGTTTGGGACCCGAAGCTCTGGGGCCAACGTCCTGACTTTC; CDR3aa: CASSLKFGTRSSGANVLTF
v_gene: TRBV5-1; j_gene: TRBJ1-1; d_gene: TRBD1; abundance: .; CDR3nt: TGCGCCAGCAGCTCCGACTCAGGGGGAGTCTTTTCTATGAACACTGAAGCTTTCTTT; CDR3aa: CASSSDSGGVFSMNTEAFF
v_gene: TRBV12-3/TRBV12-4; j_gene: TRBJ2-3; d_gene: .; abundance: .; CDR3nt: TGTGCCAGCAGTTTCCCCCCCGTTCTTCCAGATACGCAGTATTTT; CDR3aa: CASSFPPVLPDTQYF
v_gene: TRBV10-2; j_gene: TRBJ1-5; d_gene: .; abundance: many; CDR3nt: TGCGCCAGCAGTGCAGGCAATCAGCCCCAGCATTTT; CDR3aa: CASSAGNQPQHF
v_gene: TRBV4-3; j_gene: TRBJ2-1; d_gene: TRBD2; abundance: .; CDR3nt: TGCGCCAGCAGCCAAGTGACTAGCGGGAGCCCTTACAATGAGCAGTTCTTC; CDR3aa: CASSQVTSGSPYNEQFF
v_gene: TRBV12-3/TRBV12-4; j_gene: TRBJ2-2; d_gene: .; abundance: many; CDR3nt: TGTGCCAGCACTGTTAGCGTCGCCGGGGAGCTGTTTTTT; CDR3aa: CASTVSVAGELFF
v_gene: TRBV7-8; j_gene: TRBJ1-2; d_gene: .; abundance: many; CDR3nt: TGTGCCAGCAGCTCGAGGGCTGTAAGTGGCTACACCTTC; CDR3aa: CASSSRAVSGYTF
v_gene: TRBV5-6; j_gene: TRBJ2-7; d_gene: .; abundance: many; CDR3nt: TGTGCCAGCAGCGGGATCGGGACGGAACACTACGAGCAGTACTTC; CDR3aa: CASSGIGTEHYEQYF
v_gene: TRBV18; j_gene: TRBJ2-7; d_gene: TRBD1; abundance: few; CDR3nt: TGTGCCAGCTCAGAGGGACAGGGCTACGAGCAGTACTTC; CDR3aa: CASSEGQGYEQYF
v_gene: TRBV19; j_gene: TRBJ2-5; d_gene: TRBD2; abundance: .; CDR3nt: TGTGCCAGTAGTATTACGTTTGGCGGGAGTTCCGAAGAGACCCAGTACTTC; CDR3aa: CASSITFGGSSEETQYF
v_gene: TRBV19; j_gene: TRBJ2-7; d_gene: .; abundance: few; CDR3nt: TGTGCCAGTAGTAAGGGACACAGTTACGAGCAGTACTTC; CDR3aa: CASSKGHSYEQYF
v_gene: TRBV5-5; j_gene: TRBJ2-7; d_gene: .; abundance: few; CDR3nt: TGTGCCAGCAGCTTCGGGACAAGGTACGAGCAGTACTTC; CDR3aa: CASSFGTRYEQYF
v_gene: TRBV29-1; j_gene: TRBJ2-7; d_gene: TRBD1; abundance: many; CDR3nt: TGCAGCGCCGATGAGGCAGGGGGTTACCAGCAGTACTTC; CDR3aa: CSADEAGGYQQYF
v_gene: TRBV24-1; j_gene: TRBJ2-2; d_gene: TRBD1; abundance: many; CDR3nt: TGTGCCACCAGTGACCCGGGACAGGGGAGCACCGGGGAGCTGTTTTTT; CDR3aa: CATSDPGQGSTGELFF
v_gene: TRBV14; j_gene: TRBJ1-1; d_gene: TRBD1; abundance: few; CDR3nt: TGTGCCAGCAGCCAAGAAGGGACAGAAAGCCTGAACACTGAAGCTTTCTTT; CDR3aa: CASSQEGTESLNTEAFF
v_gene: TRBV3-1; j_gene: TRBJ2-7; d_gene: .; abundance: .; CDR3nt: TGTGCCAGCAGCCTTACCGGATACCGGGAGCACCGGAAGCAGTACTTC; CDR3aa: CASSLTGYREHRKQYF
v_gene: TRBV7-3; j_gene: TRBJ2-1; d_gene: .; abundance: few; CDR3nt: TGTGCCAGCAGCTTCGGACATGAGCAGTTCTTC; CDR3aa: CASSFGHEQFF
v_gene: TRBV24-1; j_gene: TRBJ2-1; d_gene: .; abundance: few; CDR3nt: TGTGCCACCAGTGATTTTGCCTCTAGAGAGCAGTTCTTC; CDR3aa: CATSDFASREQFF
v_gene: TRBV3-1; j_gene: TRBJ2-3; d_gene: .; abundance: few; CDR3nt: TGTGCCAGCAGCCAAGATTACACAGATACGCAGTATTTT; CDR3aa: CASSQDYTDTQYF
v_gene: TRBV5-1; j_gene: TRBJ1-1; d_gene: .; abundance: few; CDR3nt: TGCGCCAGCAGCTTTAGCCGAGCCCCCACTGAAGCTTTCTTT; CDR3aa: CASSFSRAPTEAFF
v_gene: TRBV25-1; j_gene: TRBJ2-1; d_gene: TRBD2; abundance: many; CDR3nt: TGTGCCAGCAGTGGAGGCGGCGGGAGGGCTAGCAAGCAGTTCTTC; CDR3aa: CASSGGGGRASKQFF
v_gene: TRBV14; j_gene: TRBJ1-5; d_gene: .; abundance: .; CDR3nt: TGTGCCAGCAGCCAAGGGCAGAACAATCAGCCCCAGCATTTT; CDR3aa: CASSQGQNNQPQHF
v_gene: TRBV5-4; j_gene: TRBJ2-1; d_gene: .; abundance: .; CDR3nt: TGTGCCAGCAGCTTGGGCGGAGGTAGCCCTGAGCAGTTCTTC; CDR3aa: CASSLGGGSPEQFF
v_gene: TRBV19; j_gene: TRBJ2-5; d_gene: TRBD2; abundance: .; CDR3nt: TGTGCCAGCGGACTAGCGGGAGCTGGCCCGGAGACCCAGTACTTC; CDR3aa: CASGLAGAGPETQYF
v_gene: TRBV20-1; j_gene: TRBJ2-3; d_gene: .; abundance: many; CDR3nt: TGCAGTGCTAGAGATGAAAGACTAGTCTTTCGAACAGATACGCAGTATTTT; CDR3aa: CSARDERLVFRTDTQYF
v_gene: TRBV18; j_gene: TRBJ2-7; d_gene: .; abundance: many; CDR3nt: TGTGCCAGCTCACCCCGGGAACGCCCCGCGGGCTACGAGCAGTACTTC; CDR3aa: CASSPRERPAGYEQYF